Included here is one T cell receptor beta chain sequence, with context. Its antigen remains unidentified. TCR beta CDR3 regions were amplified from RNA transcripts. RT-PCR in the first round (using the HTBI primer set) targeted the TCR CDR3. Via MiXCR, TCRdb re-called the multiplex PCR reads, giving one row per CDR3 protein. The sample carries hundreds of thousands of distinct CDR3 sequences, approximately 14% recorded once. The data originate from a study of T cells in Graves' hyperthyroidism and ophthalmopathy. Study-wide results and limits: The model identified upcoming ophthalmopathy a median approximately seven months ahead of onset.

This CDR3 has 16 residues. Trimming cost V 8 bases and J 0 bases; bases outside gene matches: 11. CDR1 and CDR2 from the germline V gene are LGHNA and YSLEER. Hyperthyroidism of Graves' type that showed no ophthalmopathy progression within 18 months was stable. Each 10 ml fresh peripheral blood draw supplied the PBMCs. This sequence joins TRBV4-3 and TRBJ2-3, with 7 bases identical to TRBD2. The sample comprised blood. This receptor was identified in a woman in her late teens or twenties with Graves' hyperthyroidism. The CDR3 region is CASRISSGLSTDTQYF. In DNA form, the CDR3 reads TGCGCCAGCCGCATAAGTAGCGGGCTTAGCACAGATACGCAGTATTTT.